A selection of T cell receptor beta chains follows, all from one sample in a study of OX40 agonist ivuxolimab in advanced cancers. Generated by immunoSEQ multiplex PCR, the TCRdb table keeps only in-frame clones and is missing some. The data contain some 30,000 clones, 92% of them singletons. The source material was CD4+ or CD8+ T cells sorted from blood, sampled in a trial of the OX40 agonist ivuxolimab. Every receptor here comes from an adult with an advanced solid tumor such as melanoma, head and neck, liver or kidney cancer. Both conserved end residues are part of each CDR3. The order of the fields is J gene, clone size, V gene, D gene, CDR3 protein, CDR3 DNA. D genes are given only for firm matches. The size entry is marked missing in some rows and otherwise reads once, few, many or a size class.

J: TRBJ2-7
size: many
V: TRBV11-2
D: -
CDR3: CASSLSGGWTGYEQYF
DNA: TGTGCCAGCAGCCTCTCCGGCGGCTGGACGGGCTACGAGCAGTACTTC

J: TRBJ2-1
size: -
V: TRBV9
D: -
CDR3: CASRSPYNEQFF
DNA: TGTGCCAGCCGGAGCCCGTACAATGAGCAGTTCTTC

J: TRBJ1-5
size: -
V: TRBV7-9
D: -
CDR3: CASSLVNQPQHF
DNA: TGTGCCAGCAGCTTAGTGAATCAGCCCCAGCATTTT

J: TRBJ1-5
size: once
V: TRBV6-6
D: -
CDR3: CASNPGHPINQPQHF
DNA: TGTGCCAGCAATCCGGGACACCCCATCAATCAGCCCCAGCATTTT

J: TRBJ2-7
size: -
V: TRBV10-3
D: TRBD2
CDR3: CAISESLAGGLYEQYF
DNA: TGTGCCATCAGTGAGTCTCTAGCGGGAGGCCTCTACGAGCAGTACTTC

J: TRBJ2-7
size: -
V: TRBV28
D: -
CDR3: CASSLGGATYEQYF
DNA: TGTGCCAGCAGTTTAGGAGGAGCCACCTACGAGCAGTACTTC

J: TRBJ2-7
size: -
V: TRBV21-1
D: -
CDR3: CARPGPRTSENEQYF
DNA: TGTGCCAGACCCGGGCCGAGGACTAGCGAAAACGAGCAGTACTTC

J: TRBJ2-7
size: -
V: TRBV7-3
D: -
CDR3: CASSSPWGLYEQYF
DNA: TGTGCCAGCAGCTCTCCCTGGGGCCTCTACGAGCAGTACTTC

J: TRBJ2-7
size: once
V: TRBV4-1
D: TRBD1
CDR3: CASSQPGDRSSYEQYF
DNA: TGCGCCAGCAGCCAGCCTGGGGACAGAAGCTCCTACGAGCAGTACTTC

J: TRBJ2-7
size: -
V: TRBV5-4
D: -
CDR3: CASSLAPLQLSTYEQYF
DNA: TGTGCCAGCAGCTTGGCGCCGTTGCAGCTTTCCACCTACGAGCAGTACTTC

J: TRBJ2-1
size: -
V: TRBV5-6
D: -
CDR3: CASSLADYNEQFF
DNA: TGTGCCAGCAGCTTGGCGGACTACAATGAGCAGTTCTTC

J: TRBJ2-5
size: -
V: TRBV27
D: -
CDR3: CASRTGLQETQYF
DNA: TGTGCCAGCAGAACAGGACTCCAAGAGACCCAGTACTTC

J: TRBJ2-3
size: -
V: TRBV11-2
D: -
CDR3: CASSFWGRGTDTQYF
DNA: TGTGCCAGCAGCTTTTGGGGCAGGGGTACAGATACGCAGTATTTT

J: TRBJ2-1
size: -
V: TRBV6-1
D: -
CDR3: CASSELLGGGVNEQFF
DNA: TGTGCCAGCAGTGAACTCCTAGGGGGAGGGGTCAATGAGCAGTTCTTC

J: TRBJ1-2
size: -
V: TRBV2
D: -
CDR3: CARKRGGYGYTF
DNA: TGTGCCAGAAAACGTGGGGGCTATGGCTACACCTTC

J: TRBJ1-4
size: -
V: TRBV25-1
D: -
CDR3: CASSEAGSGEKLFF
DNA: TGTGCCAGCAGTGAGGCAGGGTCGGGCGAAAAACTGTTTTTT

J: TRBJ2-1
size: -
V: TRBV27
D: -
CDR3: CASSLSAYNEQFF
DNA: TGTGCCAGCAGTTTATCCGCCTACAATGAGCAGTTCTTC

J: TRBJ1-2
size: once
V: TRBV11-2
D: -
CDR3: CASSLDTPGGGNYGYTF
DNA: TGTGCCAGCAGCTTAGACACCCCGGGAGGTGGAAACTATGGCTACACCTTC

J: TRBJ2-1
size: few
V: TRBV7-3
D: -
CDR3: CASSLNPSSYNEQFF
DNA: TGTGCCAGCAGCTTAAACCCCTCGAGCTACAATGAGCAGTTCTTC

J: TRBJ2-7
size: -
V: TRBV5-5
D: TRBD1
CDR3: CASSPRLGTGDYEQYF
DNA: TGTGCCAGCAGCCCGAGGTTAGGGACAGGGGACTACGAGCAGTACTTC

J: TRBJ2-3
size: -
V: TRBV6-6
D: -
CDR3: CASTASDTQYF
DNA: TGTGCCAGCACCGCGTCAGATACGCAGTATTTT

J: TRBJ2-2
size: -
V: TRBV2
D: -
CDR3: CASSDPGETGELFF
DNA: TGTGCCAGCAGTGACCCTGGGGAAACCGGGGAGCTGTTTTTT

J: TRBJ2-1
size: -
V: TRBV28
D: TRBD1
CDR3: CASRTGTATYNEQFF
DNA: TGTGCCAGCAGGACCGGGACAGCGACCTACAATGAGCAGTTCTTC

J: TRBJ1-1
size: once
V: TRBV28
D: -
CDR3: CASAAVRNTEAFF
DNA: TGTGCCAGCGCGGCAGTCCGGAACACTGAAGCTTTCTTT

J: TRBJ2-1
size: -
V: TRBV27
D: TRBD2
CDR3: CASATSVSSYNEQFF
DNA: TGTGCCAGCGCCACTAGCGTTAGCTCCTACAATGAGCAGTTCTTC

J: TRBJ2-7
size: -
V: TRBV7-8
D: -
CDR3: CASSSPQADGLNEQYF
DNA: TGTGCCAGCAGTTCGCCGCAGGCAGACGGTCTCAACGAGCAGTACTTC

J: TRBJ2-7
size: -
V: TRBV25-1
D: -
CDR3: CASGVAEQYF
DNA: TGTGCCAGCGGGGTCGCCGAGCAGTACTTC

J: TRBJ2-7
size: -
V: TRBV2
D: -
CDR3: CASSGDGLGSYEQYF
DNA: TGTGCCAGCAGTGGAGACGGACTCGGGAGTTACGAGCAGTACTTC

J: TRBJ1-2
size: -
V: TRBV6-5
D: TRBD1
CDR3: CASSYTTGGADTF
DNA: TGTGCCAGCAGTTACACTACAGGGGGTGCCGACACCTTC

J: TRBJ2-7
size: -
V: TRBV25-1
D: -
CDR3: CASSESGATGEQYF
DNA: TGTGCCAGCAGTGAATCCGGGGCTACGGGAGAGCAGTACTTC

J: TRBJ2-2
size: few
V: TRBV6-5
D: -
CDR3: CASYLHTGELFF
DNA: TGTGCCAGCTACCTCCACACCGGGGAGCTGTTTTTT

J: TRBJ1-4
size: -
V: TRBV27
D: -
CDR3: CASTPYARGELFF
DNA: TGTGCCAGCACACCCTACGCTCGCGGGGAACTGTTTTTT

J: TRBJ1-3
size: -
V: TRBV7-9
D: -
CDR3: CASDSGGNTIYF
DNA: TGTGCCAGCGACTCGGGGGGAAACACCATATATTTT

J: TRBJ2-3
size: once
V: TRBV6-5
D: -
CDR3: CASSPDRSPNTQYF
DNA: TGTGCCAGCAGCCCGGACAGAAGCCCGAATACGCAGTATTTT

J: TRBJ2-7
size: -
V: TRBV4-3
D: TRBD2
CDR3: CASSQLPLGGSDLYEQYF
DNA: TGCGCCAGCAGCCAACTTCCGCTTGGCGGGAGCGATCTTTACGAGCAGTACTTC

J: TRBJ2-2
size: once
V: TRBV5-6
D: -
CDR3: CASSSGDGELFF
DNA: TGTGCCAGCAGCTCAGGCGACGGGGAGCTGTTTTTT

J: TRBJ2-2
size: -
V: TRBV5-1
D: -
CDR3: CASSLWGTGELFF
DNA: TGCGCCAGCAGCTTGTGGGGCACCGGGGAGCTGTTTTTT